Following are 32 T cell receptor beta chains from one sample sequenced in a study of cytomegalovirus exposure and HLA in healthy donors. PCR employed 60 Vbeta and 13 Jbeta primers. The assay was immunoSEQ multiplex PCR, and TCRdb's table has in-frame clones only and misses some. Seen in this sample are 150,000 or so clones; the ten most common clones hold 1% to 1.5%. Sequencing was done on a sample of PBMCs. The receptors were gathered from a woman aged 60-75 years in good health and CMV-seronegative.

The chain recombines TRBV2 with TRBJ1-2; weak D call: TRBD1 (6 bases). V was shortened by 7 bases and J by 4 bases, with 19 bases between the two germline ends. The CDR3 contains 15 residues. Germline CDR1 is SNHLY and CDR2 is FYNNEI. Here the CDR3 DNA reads TGTGCCAGCATCCCCTCAAGCGGGACACCCTATGGCTACACCTTC. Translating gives CASIPSSGTPYGYTF.

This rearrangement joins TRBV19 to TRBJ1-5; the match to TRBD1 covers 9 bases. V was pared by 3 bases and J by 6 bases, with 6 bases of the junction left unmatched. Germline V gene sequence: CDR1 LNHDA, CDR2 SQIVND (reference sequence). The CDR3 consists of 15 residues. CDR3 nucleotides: TGTGCCAGTAGTATTCGGGACAGGGCGGGTCAGCCCCAGCATTTT. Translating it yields CASSIRDRAGQPQHF. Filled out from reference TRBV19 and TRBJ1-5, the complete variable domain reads DGGITQSPKYLFRKEGQNVTLSCEQNLNHDAMYWYRQDPGQGLRLIYYSQIVNDFQKGDIAEGYSVSREKKESFPLTVTSAQKNPTAFYLCASSIRDRAGQPQHFGDGTRLSIL.

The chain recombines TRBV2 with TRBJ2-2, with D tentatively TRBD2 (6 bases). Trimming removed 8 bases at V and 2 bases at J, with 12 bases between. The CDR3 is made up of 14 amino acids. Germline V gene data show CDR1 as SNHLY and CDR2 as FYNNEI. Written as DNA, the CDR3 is TGTGCCAGCCGGAAGGAGGGAAACACCGGGGAGCTGTTTTTT. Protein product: CASRKEGNTGELFF.

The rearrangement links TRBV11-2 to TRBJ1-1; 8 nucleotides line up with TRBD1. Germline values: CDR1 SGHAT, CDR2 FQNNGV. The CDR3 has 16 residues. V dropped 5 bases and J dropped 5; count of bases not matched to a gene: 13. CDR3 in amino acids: CASSPWAGGKITEAFF. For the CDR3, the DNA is TGTGCCAGCAGCCCATGGGCAGGGGGCAAGATAACTGAAGCTTTCTTT.

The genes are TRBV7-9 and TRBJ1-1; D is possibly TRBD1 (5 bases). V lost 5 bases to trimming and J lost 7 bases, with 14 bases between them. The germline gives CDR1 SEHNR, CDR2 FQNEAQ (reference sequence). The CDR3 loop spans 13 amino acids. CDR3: CASSLRDSGEAFF. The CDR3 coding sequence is TGTGCCAGCAGCCTCCGGGACTCGGGTGAAGCTTTCTTT.

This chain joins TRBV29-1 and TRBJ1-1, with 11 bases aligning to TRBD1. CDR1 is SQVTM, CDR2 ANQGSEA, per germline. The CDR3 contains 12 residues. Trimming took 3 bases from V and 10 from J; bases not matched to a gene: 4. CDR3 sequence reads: CSVEGTGGAAFF. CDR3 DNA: TGCAGCGTTGAGGGGACAGGGGGAGCAGCTTTCTTT.

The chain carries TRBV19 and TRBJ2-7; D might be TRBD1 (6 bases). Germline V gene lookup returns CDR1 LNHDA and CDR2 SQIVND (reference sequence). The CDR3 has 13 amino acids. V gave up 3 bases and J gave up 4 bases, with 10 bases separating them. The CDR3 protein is CASSMGHLYEQYF. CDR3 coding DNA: TGTGCCAGTAGTATGGGACACCTTTACGAGCAGTACTTC.

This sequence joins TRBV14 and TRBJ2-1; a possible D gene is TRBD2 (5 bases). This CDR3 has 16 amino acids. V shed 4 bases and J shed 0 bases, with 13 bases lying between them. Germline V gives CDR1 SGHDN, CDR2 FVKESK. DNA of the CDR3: TGTGCCAGCAGCCCCCACCCGGGGAGCTCCTACAATGAGCAGTTCTTC. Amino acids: CASSPHPGSSYNEQFF.

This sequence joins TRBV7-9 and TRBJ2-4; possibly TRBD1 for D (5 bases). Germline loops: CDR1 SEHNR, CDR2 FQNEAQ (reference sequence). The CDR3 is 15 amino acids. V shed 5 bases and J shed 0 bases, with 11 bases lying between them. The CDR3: CASSVDMPAKNIQYF. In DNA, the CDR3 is TGTGCCAGCAGCGTGGACATGCCAGCCAAAAACATTCAGTACTTC.

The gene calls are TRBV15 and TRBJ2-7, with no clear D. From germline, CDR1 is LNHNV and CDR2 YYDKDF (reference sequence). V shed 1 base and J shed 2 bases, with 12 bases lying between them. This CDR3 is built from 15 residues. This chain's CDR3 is CATSRGGVTAYEQYF. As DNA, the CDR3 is TGTGCCACCAGCAGAGGAGGCGTCACCGCCTACGAGCAGTACTTC.

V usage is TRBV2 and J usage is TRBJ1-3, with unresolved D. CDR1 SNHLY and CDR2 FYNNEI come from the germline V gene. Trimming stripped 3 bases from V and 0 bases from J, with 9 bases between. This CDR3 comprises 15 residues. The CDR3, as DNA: TGTGCCAGCAGTGACCACTTCCACTCTGGAAACACCATATATTTT. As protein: CASSDHFHSGNTIYF. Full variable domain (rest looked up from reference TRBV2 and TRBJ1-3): EPEVTQTPSHQVTQMGQEVILRCVPISNHLYFYWYRQILGQKVEFLVSFYNNEISEKSEIFDDQFSVERPDGSNFTLKIRSTKLEDSAMYFCASSDHFHSGNTIYFGEGSWLTVV.

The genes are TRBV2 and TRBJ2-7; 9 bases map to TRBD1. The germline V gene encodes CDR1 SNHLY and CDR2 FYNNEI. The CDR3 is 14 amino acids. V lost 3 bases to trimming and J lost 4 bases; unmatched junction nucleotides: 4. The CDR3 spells CASSDQGTGYEQYF. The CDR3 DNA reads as TGTGCCAGCAGTGACCAGGGGACAGGGTACGAGCAGTACTTC.

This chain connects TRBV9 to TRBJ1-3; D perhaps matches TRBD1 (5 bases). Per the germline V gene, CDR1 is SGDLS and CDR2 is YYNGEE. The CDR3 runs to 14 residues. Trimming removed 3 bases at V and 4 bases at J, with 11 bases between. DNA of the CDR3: TGTGCCAGCAGCGCGGGGGGTTCCGGAAACACCATATATTTT. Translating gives CASSAGGSGNTIYF.

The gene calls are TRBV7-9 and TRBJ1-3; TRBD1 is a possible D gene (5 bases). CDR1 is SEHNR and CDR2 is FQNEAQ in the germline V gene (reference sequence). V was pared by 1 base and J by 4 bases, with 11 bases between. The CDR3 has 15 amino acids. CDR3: CASSLGGVSGNTIYF. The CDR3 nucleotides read TGTGCCAGCAGCTTAGGGGGGGTGTCCGGAAACACCATATATTTT.

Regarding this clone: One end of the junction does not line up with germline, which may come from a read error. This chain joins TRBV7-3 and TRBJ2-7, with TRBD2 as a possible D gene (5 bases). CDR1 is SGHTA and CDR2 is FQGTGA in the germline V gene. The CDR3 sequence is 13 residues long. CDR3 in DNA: TGTGCCAGCAGCCTAACGACTATAGGCGAGCAGTACTTC. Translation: CASSLTTIGEQYF. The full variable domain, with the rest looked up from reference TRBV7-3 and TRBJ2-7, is GAGVSQTPSNKVTEKGKYVELRCDPISGHTALYWYRQSLGQGPEFLIYFQGTGAADDSGLPNDRFFAVRPEGSVSTLKIQRTERGDSAVYLCASSLTTIGEQYFGPGTRLTVT.

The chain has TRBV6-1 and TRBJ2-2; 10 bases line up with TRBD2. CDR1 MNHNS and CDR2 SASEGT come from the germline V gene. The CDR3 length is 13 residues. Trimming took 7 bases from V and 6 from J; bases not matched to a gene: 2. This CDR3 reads CASNSGGAGELFF. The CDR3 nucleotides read TGTGCCAGCAACAGCGGGGGGGCCGGGGAGCTGTTTTTT.

As DNA, the CDR3 is TGTGCCAGCAGCGTACTGGGACTTAAAAACAATGAGCAGTTCTTC. Its translation: CASSVLGLKNNEQFF. This chain joins TRBV5-6 and TRBJ2-1, with D possibly matching TRBD2 (6 bases). The CDR3 runs 15 residues. Germline V lookup: CDR1 SGHDT, CDR2 YYEEEE. Trimming removed 4 bases from V and 5 bases from J, with 16 bases in between.

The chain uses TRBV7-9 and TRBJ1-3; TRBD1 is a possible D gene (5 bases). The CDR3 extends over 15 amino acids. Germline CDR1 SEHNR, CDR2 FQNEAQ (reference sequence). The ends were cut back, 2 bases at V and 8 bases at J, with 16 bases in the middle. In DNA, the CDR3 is TGTGCCAGCAGCTTATCCGGGCAGGGATCGGACACCATATATTTT. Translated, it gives CASSLSGQGSDTIYF.

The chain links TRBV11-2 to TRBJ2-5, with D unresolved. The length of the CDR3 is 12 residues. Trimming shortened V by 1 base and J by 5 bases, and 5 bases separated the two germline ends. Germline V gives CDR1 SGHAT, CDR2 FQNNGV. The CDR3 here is CASSLVMETQYF. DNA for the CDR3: TGTGCCAGCAGCTTAGTAATGGAGACCCAGTACTTC. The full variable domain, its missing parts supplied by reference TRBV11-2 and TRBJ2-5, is EAGVAQSPRYKIIEKRQSVAFWCNPISGHATLYWYQQILGQGPKLLIQFQNNGVVDDSQLPKDRFSAERLKGVDSTLKIQPAKLEDSAVYLCASSLVMETQYFGPGTRLLVL.

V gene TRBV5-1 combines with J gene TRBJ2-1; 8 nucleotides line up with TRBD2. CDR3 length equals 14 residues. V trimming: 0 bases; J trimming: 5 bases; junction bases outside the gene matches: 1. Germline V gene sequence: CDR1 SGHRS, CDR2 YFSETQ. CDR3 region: CASSLGGLDNEQFF. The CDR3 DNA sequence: TGCGCCAGCAGCTTGGGGGGACTAGACAATGAGCAGTTCTTC.

The CDR3 DNA sequence: TGCGCCAGCAGCCAAGACCAGGGGACAGGTGGCAATGAGCAGTTCTTC. It encodes CASSQDQGTGGNEQFF. This rearrangement joins TRBV4-1 to TRBJ2-1, with 8 bases lining up with TRBD1. The length of the CDR3 is 16 residues. Unmatched junction bases numbered 7, after V lost 0 bases and J lost 6 bases. Germline V gives CDR1 MGHRA, CDR2 YSYEKL.

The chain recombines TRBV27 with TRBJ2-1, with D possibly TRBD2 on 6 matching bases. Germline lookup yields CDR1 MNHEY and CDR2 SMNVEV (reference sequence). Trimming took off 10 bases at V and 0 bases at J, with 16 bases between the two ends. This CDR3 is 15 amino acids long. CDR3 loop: CATTSIQSSYNEQFF. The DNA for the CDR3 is TGTGCCACAACTAGCATTCAGAGCTCCTACAATGAGCAGTTCTTC.

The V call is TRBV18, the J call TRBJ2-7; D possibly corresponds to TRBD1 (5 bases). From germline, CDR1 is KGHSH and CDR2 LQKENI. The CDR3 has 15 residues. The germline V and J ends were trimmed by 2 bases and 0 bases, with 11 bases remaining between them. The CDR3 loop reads CASSPDSTSSYEQYF. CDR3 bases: TGTGCCAGCTCACCAGACAGTACCTCCTCCTACGAGCAGTACTTC.

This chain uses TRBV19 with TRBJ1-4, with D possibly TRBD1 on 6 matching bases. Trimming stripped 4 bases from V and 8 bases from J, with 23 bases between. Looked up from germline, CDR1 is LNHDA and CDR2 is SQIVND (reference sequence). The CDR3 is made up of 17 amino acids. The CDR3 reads CASSTGRNRALPEKLFF. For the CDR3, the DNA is TGTGCCAGTAGTACCGGTCGTAACAGGGCCTTACCAGAAAAACTGTTTTTT.

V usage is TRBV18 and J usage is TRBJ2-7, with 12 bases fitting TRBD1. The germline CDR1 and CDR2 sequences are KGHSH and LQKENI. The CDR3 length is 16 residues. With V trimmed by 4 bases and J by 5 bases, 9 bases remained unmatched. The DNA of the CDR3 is TGTGCCAGCTCACAACATCCGGGACAGGGGGCGGACGAGCAGTACTTC. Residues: CASSQHPGQGADEQYF.

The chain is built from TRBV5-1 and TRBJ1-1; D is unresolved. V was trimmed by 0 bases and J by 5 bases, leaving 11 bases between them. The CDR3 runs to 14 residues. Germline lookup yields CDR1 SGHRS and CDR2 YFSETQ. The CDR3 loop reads CASSLARGGTEAFF. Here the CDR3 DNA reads TGCGCCAGCAGCTTGGCTCGGGGTGGGACTGAAGCTTTCTTT.

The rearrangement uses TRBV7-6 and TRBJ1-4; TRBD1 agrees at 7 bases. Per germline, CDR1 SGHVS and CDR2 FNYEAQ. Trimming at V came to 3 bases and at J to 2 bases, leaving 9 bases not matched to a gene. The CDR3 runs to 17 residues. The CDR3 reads CASSLTLTGETNEKLFF. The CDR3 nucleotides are TGTGCCAGCAGCTTGACACTTACAGGGGAGACTAATGAAAAACTGTTTTTT. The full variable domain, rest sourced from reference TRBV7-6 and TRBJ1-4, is GAGVSQSPRYKVTKRGQDVALRCDPISGHVSLYWYRQALGQGPEFLTYFNYEAQQDKSGLPNDRFSAERPEGSISTLTIQRTEQRDSAMYRCASSLTLTGETNEKLFFGSGTQLSVL.

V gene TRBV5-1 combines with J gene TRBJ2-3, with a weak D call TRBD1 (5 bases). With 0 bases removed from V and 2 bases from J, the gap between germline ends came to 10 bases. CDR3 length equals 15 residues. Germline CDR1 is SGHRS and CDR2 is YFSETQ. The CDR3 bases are TGCGCCAGCAGCTTGGGAGGACACACCACAGATACGCAGTATTTT. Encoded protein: CASSLGGHTTDTQYF.

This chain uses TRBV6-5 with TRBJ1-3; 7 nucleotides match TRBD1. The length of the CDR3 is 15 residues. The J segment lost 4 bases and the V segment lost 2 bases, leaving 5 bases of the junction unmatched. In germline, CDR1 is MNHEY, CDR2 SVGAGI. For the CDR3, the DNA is TGTGCCAGCAGTTACACAAGGGGGCAGGGAAACACCATATATTTT. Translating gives CASSYTRGQGNTIYF.

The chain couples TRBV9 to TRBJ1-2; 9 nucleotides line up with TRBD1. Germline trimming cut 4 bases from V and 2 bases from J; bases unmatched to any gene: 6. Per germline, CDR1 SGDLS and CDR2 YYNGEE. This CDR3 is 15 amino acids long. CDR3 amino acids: CASSPWDRDNYGYTF. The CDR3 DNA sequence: TGTGCCAGCAGCCCTTGGGACAGGGACAACTATGGCTACACCTTC. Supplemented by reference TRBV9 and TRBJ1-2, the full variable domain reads DSGVTQTPKHLITATGQRVTLRCSPRSGDLSVYWYQQSLDQGLQFLIQYYNGEERAKGNILERFSAQQFPDLHSELNLSSLELGDSALYFCASSPWDRDNYGYTFGSGTRLTVV.

The DNA of the CDR3 is TGTGCCAGCAGCTTGCTGACAGAGCTCTATGGCTACACCTTC. It codes for CASSLLTELYGYTF. The chain employs TRBV5-6 and TRBJ1-2; D may be TRBD1 (5 bases). Germline CDR1 SGHDT, CDR2 YYEEEE. The CDR3 covers 14 residues. V lost 1 base to trimming and J lost 4 bases, with 11 bases between them.

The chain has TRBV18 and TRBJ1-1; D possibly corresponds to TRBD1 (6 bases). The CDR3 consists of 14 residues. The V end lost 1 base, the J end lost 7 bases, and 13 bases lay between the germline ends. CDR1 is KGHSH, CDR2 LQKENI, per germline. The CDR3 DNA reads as TGTGCCAGCTCACCACGCCAGGGGACGGGTGAAGCTTTCTTT. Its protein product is CASSPRQGTGEAFF.